This T cell receptor (beta chain) was captured by sequencing in a study of blood T cell repertoires in COVID-19. Clones were read by immunoSEQ multiplex PCR, and TCRdb kept only the in-frame ones, dropping some. Of over 350,000 clones detected, roughly 90% appear once; the ten largest clones hold roughly 1.4%. The TCR sequence derives from a woman aged 30 to 39 with active or convalescent COVID-19. Sequenced input: peripheral blood.

The CDR3 DNA follows: TGCGCCAGCAGCTTCGCTAGCGGCTACGAGCAGTACTTC. Its translation is CASSFASGYEQYF. V usage is TRBV5-1 and J usage is TRBJ2-7, with 7 bases lining up with TRBD2. V was pared by 2 bases and J by 3 bases, with 2 bases of the junction left unmatched. Germline V gene data show CDR1 as SGHRS and CDR2 as YFSETQ. There are 13 residues in the CDR3. Drawing the rest from reference TRBV5-1 and TRBJ2-7, the complete variable domain is KAGVTQTPRYLIKTRGQQVTLSCSPISGHRSVSWYQQTPGQGLQFLFEYFSETQRNKGNFPGRFSGRQFSNSRSEMNVSTLELGDSALYLCASSFASGYEQYFGPGTRLTVT.